This T cell receptor (beta chain) emerged from a study of monozygotic twins with inflammatory bowel disease. General study results and limits: Treatment differences in immunosuppression may have added variability to the repertoires of patients. Researchers report that IBD patients shared fewer clonotypes with others than healthy twins, especially amid disease activity.

Per the germline V gene, CDR1 is MNHEY and CDR2 is SVGAGI. This CDR3 is 15 amino acids long. Note on this clonotype: Its cognate antigen is unknown.

UMIs incorporating a 6-nucleotide sample barcode were appended by means of template switching. TCRdb reprocessed the 5' RACE reads, keeping one entry per CDR3 protein, no DNA. The listing records roughly 330,000 distinct CDR3 sequences. The sequenced material came from blood. The chain employs TRBV6-5 and TRBJ1-1; TCRdb returns TRBD1, unconfirmable since there is no DNA. The TCR was taken from a human donor with ulcerative colitis or Crohn's disease, or a healthy co-twin of an affected twin (not recorded which). CDR3 region: CASSLDRVSGTEAFF.